The T cell receptor beta chain under discussion was sequenced for a study of ipilimumab plus nivolumab after autologous stem cell transplantation. This CDR3 is 15 amino acids long. CDR1 and CDR2 from the germline V gene are MNHNS and SASEGT. Trimming removed 8 bases from V and 0 bases from J, with 14 bases in between. Profiled with immunoSEQ multiplex PCR; TCRdb holds only in-frame clones, not every one. The sample carries about 83,000 clones, 75% to 85% recorded once. The material was PBMCs, obtained in a trial of ipilimumab plus nivolumab as post-transplant consolidation. This clonotype originated in a male donor with diffuse large B-cell lymphoma. The chain carries TRBV6-1 and TRBJ1-3; D remains unclear. The CDR3 is CASSRSGSSGNTIYF. CDR3 DNA: TGTGCCAGCTCACGGAGTGGGAGCTCTGGAAACACCATATATTTT.